The 20 T cell receptor beta chains reported below all come from one sample, sequenced in a study of PD-L1 blockade in urothelial cancer. Time point defined: pretreatment peripheral blood. Measured with immunoSEQ multiplex PCR; TCRdb has only the in-frame clones, and not every one. The data hold 130,000 or so clones, with about four fifths observed a single time. This material consisted of PBMCs, taken around atezolizumab (anti-PD-L1) treatment. All receptors derive from a man aged 50 to 60 with urothelial cancer.

The chain couples TRBV25-1 to TRBJ2-7; maybe TRBD1 (6 bases). The CDR3 length is 14 residues. V was cut by 2 bases and J by 2 bases, with 10 bases left in between. In germline, CDR1 is MGHDK, CDR2 SYGVNS. CDR3 in amino acids: CASSERGITYEQYF. CDR3 nucleotide sequence: TGTGCCAGCAGTGAAAGGGGGATCACCTACGAGCAGTACTTC.

This clone has just one count. V usage is TRBV7-6 and J usage is TRBJ2-1; 9 nucleotides match TRBD2. The length of the CDR3 is 15 residues. After removal of 7 bases from V and 4 bases from J, the junction contained 8 bases not matched to a gene. Germline V gene lookup returns CDR1 SGHVS and CDR2 FNYEAQ. CDR3 protein: CASTPLAGPYNEQFF. CDR3 nucleotide sequence: TGTGCCAGCACCCCTCTAGCGGGACCATACAATGAGCAGTTCTTC.

The chain couples TRBV27 to TRBJ2-1; the match to TRBD2 covers 7 bases. In germline, CDR1 is MNHEY, CDR2 SMNVEV (reference sequence). The trim removed 4 bases at V and 4 bases at J, leaving 7 bases unmatched. The CDR3 runs 15 residues. CDR3 loop: CASSSIAGSYNEQFF. The CDR3 coding sequence is TGTGCCAGCAGTTCGATAGCGGGCTCATACAATGAGCAGTTCTTC.

CDR3 nucleotide sequence: TGCGCCAGCAGCCACAAGCCAAATGGACAGGGCGCGAACACCGGGGAGCTGTTTTTT. Protein sequence: CASSHKPNGQGANTGELFF. The J gene is TRBJ2-2, the V gene TRBV23-1, with 8 bases that match TRBD1. TRBV23-1 is an ORF; its function is uncertain. The CDR3 covers 19 residues. V lost 6 bases and J lost 0; bases outside the gene matches: 15.

This clone has only a few counts. This chain joins TRBV19 and TRBJ2-1, with TRBD2 matching over 10 bases. Germline CDR1 and CDR2: LNHDA and SQIVND (reference sequence). Trimming took 2 bases from V and 5 from J; bases not matched to a gene: 6. CDR3 length equals 16 residues. CDR3 region: CASSIWASGSHNEQFF. The DNA for the CDR3 is TGTGCCAGTAGTATATGGGCTAGCGGGAGCCACAATGAGCAGTTCTTC. The variable domain in full, completed from reference TRBV19 and TRBJ2-1, reads DGGITQSPKYLFRKEGQNVTLSCEQNLNHDAMYWYRQDPGQGLRLIYYSQIVNDFQKGDIAEGYSVSREKKESFPLTVTSAQKNPTAFYLCASSIWASGSHNEQFFGPGTRLTVL.

The chain uses TRBV7-6 and TRBJ2-5, with D perhaps TRBD1 (6 bases). The CDR3 runs to 14 residues. Looked up from germline, CDR1 is SGHVS and CDR2 is FNYEAQ. The ends were cut back, 4 bases at V and 2 bases at J, with 11 bases in the middle. The CDR3 sequence is CASSSGTLQETQYF. For the CDR3, the DNA is TGTGCCAGCAGCTCCGGGACACTACAAGAGACCCAGTACTTC.

The chain carries TRBV4-2 and TRBJ2-7; 9 positions match TRBD1. Germline assignment: CDR1 LGHNA and CDR2 YNFKEQ. The CDR3 loop spans 19 amino acids. V was pared by 3 bases and J by 0 bases, with 15 bases of the junction left unmatched. CDR3: CASSHNPGQGRSSSYEQYF. Here the CDR3 DNA reads TGTGCCAGCAGCCATAACCCGGGACAGGGAAGATCAAGCTCCTACGAGCAGTACTTC.

This chain links TRBV28 with TRBJ1-2; 7 bases are shared with TRBD1. The CDR3 sequence is 14 residues long. Germline CDR1 and CDR2: MDHEN and SYDVKM. The J segment lost 7 bases and the V segment lost 5 bases, leaving 10 bases of the junction unmatched. CDR3 amino acids: CASSLATGVVGYTF. The CDR3 nucleotides are TGTGCCAGCAGTCTAGCTACAGGGGTGGTTGGCTACACCTTC.

This rearrangement joins TRBV7-9 to TRBJ1-4; D perhaps matches TRBD1 (5 bases). The CDR3 totals 14 residues. In germline, CDR1 is SEHNR, CDR2 FQNEAQ (reference sequence). The V end lost 2 bases, the J end lost 6 bases, and 10 bases lay between the germline ends. CDR3 region: CASSLSRVYEKLFF. CDR3 DNA: TGTGCCAGCAGCTTAAGCAGGGTATATGAAAAACTGTTTTTT.

V is TRBV5-1 and J is TRBJ2-1; the match to TRBD2 covers 11 bases. Losses at the gene ends were 4 bases for V and 5 bases for J; bases not matched to a gene: 5. CDR1 SGHRS and CDR2 YFSETQ come from the germline V gene. The CDR3 runs 15 residues. Here the CDR3 DNA reads TGCGCCAGCAGCCCGGGGACTAGCGGAGACAATGAGCAGTTCTTC. It translates to CASSPGTSGDNEQFF. The full variable domain, its missing parts supplied by reference TRBV5-1 and TRBJ2-1, is KAGVTQTPRYLIKTRGQQVTLSCSPISGHRSVSWYQQTPGQGLQFLFEYFSETQRNKGNFPGRFSGRQFSNSRSEMNVSTLELGDSALYLCASSPGTSGDNEQFFGPGTRLTVL.

The chain has TRBV7-8 and TRBJ2-6; tentatively, D is TRBD1 (5 bases). Trimming took off 1 base at V and 13 bases at J, with 20 bases between the two ends. CDR1 is SGHVS, CDR2 FQNEAQ, per germline. The CDR3 contains 16 residues. As DNA, the CDR3 is TGTGCCAGCAGCTTAGATCCGGACAAACCAACTAAGGTCCTGACTTTC. Protein sequence: CASSLDPDKPTKVLTF.

The chain is built from TRBV19 and TRBJ1-6; 7 bases are a match to TRBD1. CDR1 is LNHDA, CDR2 SQIVND, per germline (reference sequence). This CDR3 comprises 15 residues. Germline trimming cut 6 bases from V and 5 bases from J; bases unmatched to any gene: 7. The DNA for the CDR3 is TGTGCCAGTAGCCCCTTAGACAGGGATAATTCACCCCTCCACTTT. Translation: CASSPLDRDNSPLHF.

The chain is built from TRBV9 and TRBJ1-3; the D is unclear. V lost 4 bases, J lost 0 bases, and 11 bases lay in between. Germline V gene sequence: CDR1 SGDLS, CDR2 YYNGEE. The CDR3 is 15 amino acids. CDR3 DNA sequence: TGTGCCAGCAGCCCTAGAGGGAGCTCTGGAAACACCATATATTTT. Its translation: CASSPRGSSGNTIYF. Full variable domain (rest looked up from reference TRBV9 and TRBJ1-3): DSGVTQTPKHLITATGQRVTLRCSPRSGDLSVYWYQQSLDQGLQFLIQYYNGEERAKGNILERFSAQQFPDLHSELNLSSLELGDSALYFCASSPRGSSGNTIYFGEGSWLTVV.

The chain employs TRBV15 and TRBJ2-3; 8 nucleotides align to TRBD2. Germline V lookup: CDR1 LNHNV, CDR2 YYDKDF (reference sequence). The CDR3 covers 16 residues. V lost 0 bases, J lost 4 bases, and 6 bases stayed unmatched. The CDR3 DNA sequence: TGTGCCACCAGCAGAGATCTGGCGGGAGGTTCAGATACGCAGTATTTT. Translating gives CATSRDLAGGSDTQYF. The full variable domain, rest sourced from reference TRBV15 and TRBJ2-3, is DAMVIQNPRYQVTQFGKPVTLSCSQTLNHNVMYWYQQKSSQAPKLLFHYYDKDFNNEADTPDNFQSRRPNTSFCFLDIRSPGLGDTAMYLCATSRDLAGGSDTQYFGPGTRLTVL.

The rearrangement uses TRBV30 and TRBJ1-4; TRBD1 matches at 9 bases. Trimming removed 5 bases from V and 8 bases from J; junction bases left unmatched: 6. CDR1 is GTSNPN, CDR2 SVGIG, per germline (reference sequence). The CDR3 has 13 residues. CDR3 coding DNA: TGTGCCTGGGACAGACAGGGGGGGGAAAAACTGTTTTTT. It codes for CAWDRQGGEKLFF.

The chain combines TRBV6-1 with TRBJ2-6; weak D call: TRBD1 (5 bases). Germline CDR1 MNHNS, CDR2 SASEGT. CDR3 length: 15 residues. Trimming shortened V by 8 bases and J by 0 bases, and 11 bases separated the two germline ends. CDR3 nucleotides: TGTGCCAGCTTTGCAGGGAACTCTGGGGCCAACGTCCTGACTTTC. Its protein product is CASFAGNSGANVLTF.

V gene TRBV7-2 combines with J gene TRBJ2-6, with D perhaps matching TRBD2 (6 bases). This CDR3 comprises 16 residues. The ends were cut back, 1 base at V and 0 bases at J, with 7 bases in the middle. Per germline, CDR1 SGHTA and CDR2 FQGNSA. Here the CDR3 reads CASSLVGGSGANVLTF. The DNA for the CDR3 is TGTGCCAGCAGCTTAGTGGGGGGCTCTGGGGCCAACGTCCTGACTTTC.

This chain uses TRBV7-2 with TRBJ1-6; D unclear. This CDR3 is 12 amino acids long. CDR1 and CDR2 (germline): SGHTA, FQGNSA. V was trimmed by 3 bases and J by 10 bases, leaving 7 bases between them. The CDR3 is CASSFNRSPLHF. CDR3 in DNA: TGTGCCAGCAGCTTTAATCGGTCACCCCTCCACTTT.

As regards this clone: This CDR3 is also generated by other DNA sequences in the sample. The V call is TRBV5-1, the J call TRBJ2-7, with TRBD1 matching over 11 bases. Germline CDR1 reads SGHRS; CDR2 reads YFSETQ. The CDR3 has 14 residues. V was clipped by 7 bases and J by 6 bases; unmatched bases: 9. Here the CDR3 DNA reads TGCGCCAGCCAAACCGGGACAGGGGGTTTCGAGCAGTACTTC. Translation gives CASQTGTGGFEQYF.

This clone was recorded once. This chain links TRBV21-1 with TRBJ1-1. TRBV21-1 is classified as a pseudogene. The CDR3 covers 13 residues. The CDR3 DNA sequence: TGTGCCAGCAAGGGAGTAAGGGTCACTGAAGCTTTCTTT. Protein: CASKGVRVTEAFF.